This T cell receptor (beta chain) was found in a study of a mutant IDH1 vaccine in newly diagnosed glioma. CDR3 length equals 13 residues. V was pared by 6 bases and J by 0 bases, with 2 bases of the junction left unmatched. CDR1 is KGHSH, CDR2 LQKENI, per germline. Study observations and caveats: Pseudoprogression apparently lacked any relation to changes in top peripheral T cell clonotypes.

The data were produced by immunoSEQ multiplex PCR, yet TCRdb's version contains in-frame clones alone and is incomplete. The data hold tens of thousands of clones, with more than 75% observed a single time. This clone was seen once. Its antigen is currently unknown. The identical CDR3 is also encoded by other nucleotide sequences in the sample. Time point: week 35, safety follow-up. Every vaccination contained 300 ug of the mutant IDH1 20-mer peptide and was paired with topical imiquimod. This TCR was sampled from a man in his thirties or forties with glioma. The material sequenced was PBMCs, taken from a glioma patient whose treatment included an IDH1 peptide vaccine. This rearrangement joins TRBV18 to TRBJ2-7; 7 nucleotides agree with TRBD2. DNA for the CDR3: TGTGCCAGCTCTGGCGGGAGCTCCTACGAGCAGTACTTC. Its translation is CASSGGSSYEQYF.